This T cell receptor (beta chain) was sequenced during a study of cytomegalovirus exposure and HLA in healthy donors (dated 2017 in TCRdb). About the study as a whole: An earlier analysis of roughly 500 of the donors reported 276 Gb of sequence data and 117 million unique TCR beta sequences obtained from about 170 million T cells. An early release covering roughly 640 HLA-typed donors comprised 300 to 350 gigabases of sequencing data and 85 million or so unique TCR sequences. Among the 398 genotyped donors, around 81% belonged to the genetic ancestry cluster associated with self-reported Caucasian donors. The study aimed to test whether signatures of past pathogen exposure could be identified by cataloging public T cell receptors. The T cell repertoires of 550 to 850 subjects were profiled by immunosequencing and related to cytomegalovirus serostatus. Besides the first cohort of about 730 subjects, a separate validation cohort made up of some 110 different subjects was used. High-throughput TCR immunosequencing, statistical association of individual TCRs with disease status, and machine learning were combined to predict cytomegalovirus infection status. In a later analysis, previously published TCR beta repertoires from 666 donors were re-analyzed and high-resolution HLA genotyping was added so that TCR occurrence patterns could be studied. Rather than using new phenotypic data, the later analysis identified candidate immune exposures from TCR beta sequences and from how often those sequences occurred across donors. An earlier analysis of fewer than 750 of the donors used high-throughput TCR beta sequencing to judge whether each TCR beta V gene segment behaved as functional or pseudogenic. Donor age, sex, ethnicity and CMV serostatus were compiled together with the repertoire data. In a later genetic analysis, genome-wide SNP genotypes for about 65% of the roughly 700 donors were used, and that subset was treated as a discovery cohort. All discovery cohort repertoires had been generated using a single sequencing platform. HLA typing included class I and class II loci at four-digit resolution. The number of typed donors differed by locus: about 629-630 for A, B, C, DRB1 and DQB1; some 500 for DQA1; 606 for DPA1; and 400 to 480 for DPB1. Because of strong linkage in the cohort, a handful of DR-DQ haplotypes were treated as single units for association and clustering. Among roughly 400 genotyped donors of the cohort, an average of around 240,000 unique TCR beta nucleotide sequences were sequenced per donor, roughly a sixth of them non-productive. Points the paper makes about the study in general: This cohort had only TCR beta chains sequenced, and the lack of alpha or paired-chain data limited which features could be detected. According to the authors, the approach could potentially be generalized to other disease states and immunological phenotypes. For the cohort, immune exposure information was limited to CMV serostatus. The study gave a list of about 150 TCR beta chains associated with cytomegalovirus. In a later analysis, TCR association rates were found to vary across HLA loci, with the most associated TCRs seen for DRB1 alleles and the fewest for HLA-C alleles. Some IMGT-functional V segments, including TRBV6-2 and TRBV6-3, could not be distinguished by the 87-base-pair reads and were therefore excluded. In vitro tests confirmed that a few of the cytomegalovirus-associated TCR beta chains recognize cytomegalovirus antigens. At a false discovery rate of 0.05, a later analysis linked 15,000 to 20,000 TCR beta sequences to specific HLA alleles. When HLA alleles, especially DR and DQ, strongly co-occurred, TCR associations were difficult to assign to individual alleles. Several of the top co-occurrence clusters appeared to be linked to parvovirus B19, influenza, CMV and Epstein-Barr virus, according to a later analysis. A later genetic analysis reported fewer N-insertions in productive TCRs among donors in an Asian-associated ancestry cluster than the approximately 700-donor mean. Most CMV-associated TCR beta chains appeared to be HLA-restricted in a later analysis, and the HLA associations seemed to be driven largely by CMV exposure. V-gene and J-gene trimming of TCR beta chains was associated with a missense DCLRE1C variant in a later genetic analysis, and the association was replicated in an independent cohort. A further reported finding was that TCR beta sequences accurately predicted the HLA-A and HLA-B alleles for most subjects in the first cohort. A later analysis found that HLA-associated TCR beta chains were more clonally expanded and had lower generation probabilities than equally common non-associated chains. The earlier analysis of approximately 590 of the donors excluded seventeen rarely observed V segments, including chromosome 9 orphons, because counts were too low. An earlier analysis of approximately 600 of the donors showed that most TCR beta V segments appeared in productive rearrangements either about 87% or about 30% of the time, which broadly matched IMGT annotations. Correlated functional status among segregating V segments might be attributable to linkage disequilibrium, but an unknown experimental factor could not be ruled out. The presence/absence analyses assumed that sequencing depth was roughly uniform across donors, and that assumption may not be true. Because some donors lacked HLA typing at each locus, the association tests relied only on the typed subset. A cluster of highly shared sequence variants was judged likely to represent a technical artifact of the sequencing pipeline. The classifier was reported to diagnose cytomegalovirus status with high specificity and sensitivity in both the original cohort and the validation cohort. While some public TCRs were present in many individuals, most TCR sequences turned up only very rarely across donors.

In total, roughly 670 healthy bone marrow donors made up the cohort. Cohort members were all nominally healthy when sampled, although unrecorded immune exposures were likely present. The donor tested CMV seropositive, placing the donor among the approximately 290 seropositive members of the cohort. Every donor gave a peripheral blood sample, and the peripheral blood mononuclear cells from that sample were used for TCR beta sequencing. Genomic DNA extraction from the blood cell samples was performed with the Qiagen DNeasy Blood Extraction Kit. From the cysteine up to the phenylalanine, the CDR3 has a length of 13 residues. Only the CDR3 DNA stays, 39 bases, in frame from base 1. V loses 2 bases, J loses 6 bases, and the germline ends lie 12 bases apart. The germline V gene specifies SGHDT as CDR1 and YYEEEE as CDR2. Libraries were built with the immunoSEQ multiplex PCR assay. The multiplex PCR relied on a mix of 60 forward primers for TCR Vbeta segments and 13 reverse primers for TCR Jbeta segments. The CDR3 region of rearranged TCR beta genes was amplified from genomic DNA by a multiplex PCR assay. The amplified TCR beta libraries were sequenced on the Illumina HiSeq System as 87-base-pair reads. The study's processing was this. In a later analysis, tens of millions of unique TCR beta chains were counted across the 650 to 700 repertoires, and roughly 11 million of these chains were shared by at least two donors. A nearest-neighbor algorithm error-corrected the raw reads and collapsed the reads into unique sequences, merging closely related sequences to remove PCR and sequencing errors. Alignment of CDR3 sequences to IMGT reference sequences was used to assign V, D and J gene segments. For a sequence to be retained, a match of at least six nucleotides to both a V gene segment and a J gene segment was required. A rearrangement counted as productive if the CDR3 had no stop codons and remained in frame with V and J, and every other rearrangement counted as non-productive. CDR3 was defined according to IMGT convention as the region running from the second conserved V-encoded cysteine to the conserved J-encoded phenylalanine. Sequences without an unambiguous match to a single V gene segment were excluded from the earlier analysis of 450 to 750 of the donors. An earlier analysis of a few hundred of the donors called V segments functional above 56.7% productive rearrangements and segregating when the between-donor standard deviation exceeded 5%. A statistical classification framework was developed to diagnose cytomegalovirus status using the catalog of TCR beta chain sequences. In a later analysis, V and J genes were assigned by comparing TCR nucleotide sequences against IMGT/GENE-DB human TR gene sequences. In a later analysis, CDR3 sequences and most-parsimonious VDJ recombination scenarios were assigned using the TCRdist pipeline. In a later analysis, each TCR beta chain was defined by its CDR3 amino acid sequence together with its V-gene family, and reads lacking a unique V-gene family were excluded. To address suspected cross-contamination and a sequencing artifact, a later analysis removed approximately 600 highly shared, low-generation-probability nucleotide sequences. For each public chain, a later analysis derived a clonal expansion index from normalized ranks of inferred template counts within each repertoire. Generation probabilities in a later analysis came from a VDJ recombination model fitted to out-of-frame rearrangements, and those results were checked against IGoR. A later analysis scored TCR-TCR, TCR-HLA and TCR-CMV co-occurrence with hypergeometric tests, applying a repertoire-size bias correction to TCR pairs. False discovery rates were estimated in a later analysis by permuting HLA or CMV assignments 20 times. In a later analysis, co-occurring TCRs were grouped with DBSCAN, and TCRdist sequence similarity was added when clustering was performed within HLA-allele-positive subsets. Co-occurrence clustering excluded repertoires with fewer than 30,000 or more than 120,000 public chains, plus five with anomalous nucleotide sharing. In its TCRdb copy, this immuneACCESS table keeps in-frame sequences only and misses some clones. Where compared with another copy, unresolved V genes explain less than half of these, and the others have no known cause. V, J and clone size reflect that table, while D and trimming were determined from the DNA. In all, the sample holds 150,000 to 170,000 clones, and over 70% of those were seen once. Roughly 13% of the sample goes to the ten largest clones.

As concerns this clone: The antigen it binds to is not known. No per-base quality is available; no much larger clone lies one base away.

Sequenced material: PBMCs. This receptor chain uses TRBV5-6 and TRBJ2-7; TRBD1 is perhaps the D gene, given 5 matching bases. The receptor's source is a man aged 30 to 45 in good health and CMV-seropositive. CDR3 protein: CASSFLSGFEQYF. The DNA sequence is TGTGCCAGCAGCTTTTTGTCAGGGTTCGAGCAGTACTTC.